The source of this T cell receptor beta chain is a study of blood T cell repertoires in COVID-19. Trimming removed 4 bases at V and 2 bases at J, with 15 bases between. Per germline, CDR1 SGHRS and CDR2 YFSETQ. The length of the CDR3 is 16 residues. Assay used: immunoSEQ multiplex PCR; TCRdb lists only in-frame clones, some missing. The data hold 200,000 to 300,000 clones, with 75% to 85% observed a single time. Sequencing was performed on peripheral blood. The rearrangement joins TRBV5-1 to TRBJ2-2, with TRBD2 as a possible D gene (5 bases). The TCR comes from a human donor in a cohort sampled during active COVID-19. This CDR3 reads CASSVQPGDNTGELFF. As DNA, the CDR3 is TGCGCCAGCAGCGTTCAGCCCGGGGATAACACCGGGGAGCTGTTTTTT.